A selection of T cell receptor beta chains follows, all from one sample in a study of cytomegalovirus exposure and HLA in healthy donors. Clones were sequenced by immunoSEQ multiplex PCR, and TCRdb holds only the in-frame ones, with some missing. The table records some 120,000 clones, around 74% of them present only once. Input material: PBMCs. These receptors originate from a man aged 35 to 55 in good health and CMV-seropositive. CDR3s leave out the opening cysteine and the closing phenylalanine or tryptophan.

TRBV28	13	TRBJ2-5	ASSSGTKYQETQY
TRBV10-3	13	TRBJ1-2	AIRVTGAANYGYT
TRBV2	12	TRBJ1-1	ASSDNRGNTEAF
TRBV6-1	13	TRBJ2-2	ASSELAERTGELF
TRBV30	12	TRBJ1-6	AWSLGQANSPLH
TRBV7-6	11	TRBJ1-3	ASSSGQGNTIY
TRBV5-1	11	TRBJ1-2	ASGKGQSYGYT
TRBV27	13	TRBJ1-5	ASSPLAGPNQPQH
TRBV5-1	16	TRBJ1-1	ASSAPRGQWALNTEAF
TRBV5-4	13	TRBJ2-2	ASSLGGMNTGELF
TRBV10-3	11	TRBJ1-1	AISESPETEAF
TRBV2	13	TRBJ2-3	ASSEGARGTDTQY
TRBV7-9	12	TRBJ2-7	ASSLAQQGREQY
TRBV5-6	11	TRBJ1-2	ASSRDRAYGYT
TRBV30	12	TRBJ2-5	AWSVDQFQETQY
TRBV19	13	TRBJ2-7	ASSRPGLASYEQY
TRBV15	14	TRBJ1-5	ATSRDTGYGNQPQH
TRBV7-8	15	TRBJ1-5	ASASRTGGFSNQPQH
TRBV5-1	12	TRBJ1-2	ASSFGRTYYGYT